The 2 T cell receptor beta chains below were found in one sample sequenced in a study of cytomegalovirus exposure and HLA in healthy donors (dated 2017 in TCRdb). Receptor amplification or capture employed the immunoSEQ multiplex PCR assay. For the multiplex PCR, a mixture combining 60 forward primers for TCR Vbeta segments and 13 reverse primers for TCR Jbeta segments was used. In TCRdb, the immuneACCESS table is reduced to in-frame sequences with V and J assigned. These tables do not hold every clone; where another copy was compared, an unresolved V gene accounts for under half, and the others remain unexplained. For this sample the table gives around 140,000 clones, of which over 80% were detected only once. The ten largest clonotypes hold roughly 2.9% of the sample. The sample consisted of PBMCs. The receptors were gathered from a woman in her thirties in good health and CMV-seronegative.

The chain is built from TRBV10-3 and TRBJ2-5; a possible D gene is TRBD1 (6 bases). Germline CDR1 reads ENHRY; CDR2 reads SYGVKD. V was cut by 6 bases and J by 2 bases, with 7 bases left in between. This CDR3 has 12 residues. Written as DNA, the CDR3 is TGTGCCATCAGCGGACAGCAAGAGACCCAGTACTTC. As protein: CAISGQQETQYF.

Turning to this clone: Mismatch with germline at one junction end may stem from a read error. This chain's CDR3 is CASSLLDNTEAFF. CDR3 sequence (DNA): TGTGCCAGCAGCTTATTGGACAACACTGAAGCCTTCTTT. This chain uses TRBV7-7 with TRBJ1-1, with a tentative D call TRBD1 (5 bases). The V gene's germline CDR1 is SSHAT and CDR2 FNYEAQ (reference sequence). The CDR3 contains 13 residues.